Listed below are T cell receptor beta chains from one sample, sequenced in a study of beta chain features in type 1 diabetes. TCRdb's table, derived via immunoSEQ multiplex PCR, lists solely in-frame clones and lacks some. Of almost 250,000 clones in the sample, over 12% were seen once. The sample consisted of naive CD4+ T cells from blood. These receptor sequences come from a middle-aged woman in good health. Both conserved end residues are part of each CDR3. D genes are given only for firm matches. For some rows the clone size is stated as once, few or many, or as a class when expanded; others skip it.

J gene | clone size | V gene | D gene | CDR3 protein | CDR3 DNA
TRBJ1-1 | - | TRBV7-2 | - | CASSLVWSGTEAFF | TGTGCCAGCAGCTTAGTATGGTCAGGCACTGAAGCTTTCTTT
TRBJ1-6 | few | TRBV6-6 | - | CASSYSRSSYNSPLHF | TGTGCCAGCAGTTACTCAAGGAGCTCCTATAATTCACCCCTCCACTTT
TRBJ1-6 | few | TRBV18 | TRBD1 | CASSPSSGQGTSPLHF | TGTGCCAGCTCACCGTCATCGGGACAGGGGACTTCACCCCTCCACTTT
TRBJ1-2 | few | TRBV18 | - | CASSPSQGSGYTF | TGTGCCAGCTCACCATCCCAGGGGAGCGGCTACACCTTC
TRBJ2-7 | few | TRBV5-1 | TRBD2 | CASSGRLAGYEQYF | TGCGCCAGCAGCGGTAGACTAGCGGGCTACGAGCAGTACTTC
TRBJ1-1 | - | TRBV4-1 | - | CASSQVGGTTEAFF | TGCGCCAGCAGCCAAGTTGGAGGGACCACTGAAGCTTTCTTT
TRBJ1-1 | - | TRBV5-5 | - | CASSWGGNTEAFF | TGTGCCAGCAGCTGGGGGGGGAACACTGAAGCTTTCTTT
TRBJ2-1 | - | TRBV5-1 | - | CASSVAPVNEQFF | TGCGCCAGCAGCGTAGCCCCGGTTAATGAGCAGTTCTTC
TRBJ1-1 | - | TRBV7-9 | - | CASSLSVDTEAFF | TGTGCCAGCAGCTTATCAGTGGACACTGAAGCTTTCTTT
TRBJ2-7 | few | TRBV14 | - | CASSPRGGPFEQYF | TGTGCCAGCAGCCCCCGGGGAGGCCCGTTCGAGCAGTACTTC
TRBJ2-1 | - | TRBV7-7 | TRBD2 | CASSPGLAGGPGNEQFF | TGTGCTAGCAGCCCCGGACTAGCGGGGGGGCCAGGCAATGAGCAGTTCTTC
TRBJ1-2 | - | TRBV4-3 | - | CASSQDTAVDGGYTF | TGCGCCAGCAGCCAAGATACGGCGGTCGATGGGGGCTACACCTTC
TRBJ1-5 | few | TRBV19 | TRBD1 | CASSIYGDRDPGNQPQHF | TGTGCCAGTAGTATTTACGGGGACAGGGATCCTGGCAATCAGCCCCAGCATTTT
TRBJ2-6 | - | TRBV19 | - | CASTGAEVDSGANVLTF | TGTGCCAGTACTGGGGCCGAAGTCGACTCTGGGGCCAACGTCCTGACTTTC
TRBJ2-1 | - | TRBV5-1 | - | CASSLGGVSPIYNEQFF | TGCGCCAGCAGCTTGGGGGGGGTTTCCCCCATCTACAATGAGCAGTTCTTC
TRBJ2-3 | - | TRBV2 | - | CASSWTVSFTDTQYF | TGTGCCAGCAGTTGGACTGTTTCGTTCACAGATACGCAGTATTTT
TRBJ1-2 | - | TRBV7-9 | - | CASSPTGNYGYTF | TGTGCCAGCAGTCCCACAGGGAACTATGGCTACACCTTC
TRBJ2-7 | - | TRBV5-4 | TRBD2 | CASSLGGGPAYEQYF | TGTGCCAGCAGCTTGGGCGGGGGGCCTGCCTACGAGCAGTACTTC
TRBJ2-3 | few | TRBV2 | TRBD2 | CASTIAGGLHTQYF | TGTGCCAGTACTATAGCGGGGGGGCTCCATACGCAGTATTTT
TRBJ2-3 | - | TRBV4-2 | TRBD2 | CASSQGGLAGTDTQYF | TGTGCCAGCAGCCAAGGGGGCCTAGCGGGAACAGATACGCAGTATTTT
TRBJ1-2 | - | TRBV14 | TRBD1 | CASSHTGGGGYTF | TGTGCCAGCAGCCACACAGGGGGCGGAGGCTACACCTTC
TRBJ2-6 | few | TRBV9 | TRBD1 | CASRGTGGAGANVLTF | TGTGCCAGCAGGGGGACAGGGGGCGCTGGGGCCAACGTCCTGACTTTC
TRBJ1-1 | - | TRBV11-2 | - | CASSLDLTGTEAFF | TGTGCCAGCAGCTTAGATCTTACAGGGACTGAAGCTTTCTTT
TRBJ2-3 | - | TRBV7-2 | - | CASSLAQGQNTDTQYF | TGTGCCAGCAGCTTAGCCCAGGGGCAGAACACAGATACGCAGTATTTT
TRBJ2-4 | - | TRBV14 | - | CASSQVGGRTLAKNIQYF | TGTGCCAGCAGCCAAGTCGGGGGACGGACCTTAGCCAAAAACATTCAGTACTTC
TRBJ1-3 | - | TRBV18 | - | CASSPRSGADSGNTIYF | TGTGCCAGCTCACCACGGAGCGGGGCAGACTCTGGAAACACCATATATTTT
TRBJ2-2 | - | TRBV6-6 | - | CASSYGLNANTGELFF | TGTGCCAGCAGCTACGGACTCAATGCGAACACCGGGGAGCTGTTTTTT
TRBJ1-2 | - | TRBV5-5 | - | CASSRRGGTNYGYTF | TGTGCCAGCAGCCGGAGGGGAGGGACTAACTATGGCTACACCTTC
TRBJ2-7 | few | TRBV7-2 | TRBD2 | CASSLESASGVYEQYF | TGTGCCAGCAGCTTAGAGTCGGCAAGCGGGGTATACGAGCAGTACTTC
TRBJ2-6 | - | TRBV5-4 | TRBD1 | CASSRDSGSGANVLTF | TGTGCCAGCAGCCGGGACAGTGGTTCTGGGGCCAACGTCCTGACTTTC
TRBJ1-1 | - | TRBV6-5 | - | CASSLRGAEAFF | TGTGCCAGCAGTCTGCGGGGAGCTGAAGCTTTCTTT
TRBJ1-2 | few | TRBV15 | TRBD1 | CATSGQGRPYGYTF | TGTGCCACCAGCGGACAGGGGAGACCCTATGGCTACACCTTC
TRBJ1-6 | few | TRBV7-9 | - | CASSLGLGSPLHF | TGTGCCAGCAGCTTGGGACTAGGATCACCCCTCCACTTT
TRBJ2-3 | few | TRBV18 | - | CASSPPSGSTDTQYF | TGTGCCAGCTCACCACCGTCGGGGAGCACAGATACGCAGTATTTT
TRBJ2-7 | - | TRBV6-5 | - | CASSSTGYEQYF | TGTGCCAGCAGTTCAACAGGCTACGAGCAGTACTTC
TRBJ2-2 | - | TRBV19 | TRBD1 | CASSTNPGTGGVGELFF | TGTGCCAGTAGTACTAACCCCGGGACAGGGGGAGTCGGGGAGCTGTTTTTT
TRBJ2-7 | few | TRBV4-1 | - | CASSQEGSYEQYF | TGCGCCAGCAGCCAAGAGGGCAGCTACGAGCAGTACTTC
TRBJ1-6 | few | TRBV7-8 | TRBD1 | CASSLADRARSPLHF | TGTGCCAGCAGCTTAGCAGACAGGGCGAGGTCACCCCTCCACTTT
TRBJ1-4 | - | TRBV15 | - | CATSQGPYRRATNEKLFF | TGTGCCACCAGTCAGGGGCCATACAGGCGCGCAACTAATGAAAAACTGTTTTTT
TRBJ2-7 | - | TRBV7-2 | - | CASSSGRNYEGQYF | TGTGCCAGCAGCTCAGGACGGAATTACGAGGGGCAGTACTTC
TRBJ2-7 | - | TRBV4-2 | - | CASSQGLSAGRAYEQYF | TGTGCCAGCAGCCAAGGACTCTCGGCGGGTCGAGCCTACGAGCAGTACTTC
TRBJ2-1 | few | TRBV19 | TRBD2 | CASSSETLAGVLDEQFF | TGTGCCAGTAGCTCCGAGACACTAGCGGGGGTGTTGGATGAGCAGTTCTTC
TRBJ2-3 | few | TRBV5-1 | TRBD1 | CASSLPRQGPDTQYF | TGCGCCAGCAGCTTGCCGCGACAGGGGCCAGATACGCAGTATTTT
TRBJ1-5 | few | TRBV10-3 | - | CAIAGVENQPQHF | TGTGCCATCGCAGGGGTCGAAAATCAGCCCCAGCATTTT
TRBJ1-2 | few | TRBV2 | TRBD1 | CASSDRGQGDYGYTF | TGTGCCAGCAGCGACAGGGGACAGGGGGACTATGGCTACACCTTC
TRBJ2-5 | few | TRBV2 | - | CASSAPPGQETQYF | TGTGCCAGCAGTGCCCCTCCGGGCCAAGAGACCCAGTACTTC
TRBJ2-5 | few | TRBV11-2 | TRBD2 | CASSLGLRGSQETQYF | TGTGCCAGCAGCTTGGGGTTGCGGGGGTCCCAAGAGACCCAGTACTTC
TRBJ2-7 | many | TRBV11-1 | - | CASRGGGAPYEQYF | TGTGCCAGCAGGGGTGGAGGGGCCCCCTACGAGCAGTACTTC
TRBJ2-3 | many | TRBV4-3 | TRBD1 | CASSQETGQGVTDTQYF | TGCGCCAGCAGCCAAGAGACGGGACAGGGGGTGACAGATACGCAGTATTTT
TRBJ2-3 | - | TRBV5-1 | - | CASRLAGRTDTQYF | TGCGCCAGCAGACTGGCGGGCCGCACAGATACGCAGTATTTT
TRBJ2-1 | - | TRBV9 | - | CASSVAPSSYNEQFF | TGTGCCAGCAGCGTGGCGCCTAGCTCCTACAATGAGCAGTTCTTC
TRBJ1-5 | - | TRBV18 | - | CASSPDMQEPQHF | TGTGCCAGCTCCCCGGACATGCAGGAGCCCCAGCATTTT